The rows below give T cell receptor beta chains drawn from one sample of a study of cytomegalovirus exposure and HLA in healthy donors. Clones were read by immunoSEQ multiplex PCR, and TCRdb kept only the in-frame ones, dropping some. The table records some 100,000 clones, around 76% of them present only once. Input material: PBMCs. The origin of the receptors is a woman aged 50 to 60 in good health and CMV-seropositive. Each CDR3 is given with its conserved first and last residue. Fields, in order: J gene, V gene, D gene, clone size, CDR3 protein, CDR3 DNA. The D gene is left open where the match is weak. Clone size is given for some rows only: seen once, a few or many times, or a class if the clone is expanded.

TRBJ2-1,TRBV20-1,.,few,CSAPENEQFF,TGCAGTGCTCCCGAGAATGAGCAGTTCTTC
TRBJ1-2,TRBV18,TRBD1,.,CASSDGQGGYTF,TGTGCCAGCTCAGACGGACAGGGTGGCTACACCTTC
TRBJ2-7,TRBV4-1,.,.,CASSQDQYEQYF,TGCGCCAGCAGCCAAGATCAGTACGAGCAGTACTTC
TRBJ1-1,TRBV7-9,.,.,CASSSLVEPFNTEAFF,TGTGCCAGCAGCTCTCTCGTGGAGCCTTTTAACACTGAAGCTTTCTTT
TRBJ2-7,TRBV6-5,TRBD1,.,CASSYGTDTYYEQYF,TGTGCCAGCAGTTACGGGACAGACACCTACTACGAGCAGTACTTC
TRBJ2-7,TRBV21-1,.,.,CASSKVGMRQGASYEQYF,TGTGCCAGCAGCAAAGTTGGTATGCGACAGGGGGCATCCTACGAGCAGTACTTC
TRBJ1-2,TRBV7-9,TRBD1,.,CASRDSSNYGYTF,TGTGCCAGCCGGGACAGCTCTAACTATGGCTACACCTTC
TRBJ1-1,TRBV5-1,TRBD1,few,CASSLSPGTGVNTEAFF,TGCGCCAGCAGCTTGTCACCCGGGACAGGGGTGAACACTGAAGCTTTCTTT
TRBJ1-4,TRBV7-9,.,.,CASSLPGGDEKLFF,TGTGCCAGCAGCTTACCGGGAGGGGATGAAAAACTGTTTTTT
TRBJ1-1,TRBV20-1,TRBD1,few,CRIQGSTEAFF,TGCAGGATACAGGGGAGCACTGAAGCTTTCTTT
TRBJ2-7,TRBV9,.,.,CASSVGVGVGENEQYF,TGTGCCAGCAGCGTAGGAGTAGGGGTCGGCGAAAACGAGCAGTACTTC
TRBJ2-7,TRBV9,TRBD1,.,CASSPRSGGYEQYF,TGTGCCAGCAGCCCAAGGTCAGGGGGCTACGAGCAGTACTTC
TRBJ1-3,TRBV4-2,.,.,CASSQETAGTGNTIYF,TGTGCCAGCAGCCAAGAGACCGCGGGTACTGGAAACACCATATATTTT
TRBJ2-7,TRBV5-1,TRBD2,.,CASSPAGGRMTYEQYF,TGCGCCAGCAGCCCTGCTGGCGGGAGGATGACCTACGAGCAGTACTTC
TRBJ2-5,TRBV28,.,.,CASSEVPQETQYF,TGTGCCAGCAGCGAGGTACCTCAAGAGACCCAGTACTTC
TRBJ1-3,TRBV6-1,.,once,CASSQRQERSNTIYF,TGTGCCAGCAGCCAGAGACAGGAACGATCGAACACCATATATTTT
TRBJ2-3,TRBV19,.,.,CASSSLDRGLGDTQYF,TGTGCCAGTAGTTCCCTGGACAGGGGACTAGGAGATACGCAGTATTTT
TRBJ1-5,TRBV11-1,TRBD1,.,CASSLDRDQPQHF,TGTGCCAGCAGCTTGGACAGGGATCAGCCCCAGCATTTT
TRBJ2-7,TRBV27,.,few,CASSLVAGDAEQYF,TGTGCCAGCAGTTTAGTGGCAGGGGACGCCGAGCAGTACTTC
TRBJ1-2,TRBV2,TRBD1,many,CASSRSRDRGDGYTF,TGTGCCAGCAGTCGAAGCCGGGACAGGGGGGATGGCTACACCTTC
TRBJ2-1,TRBV9,.,.,CASSVRWQWGRNEQFF,TGTGCCAGCAGCGTACGGTGGCAGTGGGGCCGCAATGAGCAGTTCTTC
TRBJ2-3,TRBV30,.,.,CAWSVSLGGARDTQYF,TGTGCCTGGAGTGTAAGCCTTGGGGGGGCCAGAGATACGCAGTATTTT
TRBJ1-2,TRBV5-5,.,.,CASSLLRESVNYGYTF,TGTGCCAGCAGCTTGTTAAGGGAGTCCGTAAACTATGGCTACACCTTC
TRBJ1-2,TRBV10-2,.,.,CASSEGGGGRYGYTF,TGCGCCAGCAGTGAAGGAGGGGGGGGCCGATATGGCTACACCTTC
TRBJ2-7,TRBV7-9,.,.,CASSPGTQRFNEQYF,TGTGCCAGCAGCCCCGGGACACAACGTTTCAACGAGCAGTACTTC
TRBJ1-5,TRBV5-1,TRBD1,.,CASSWDRGNQPQHF,TGCGCCAGCAGCTGGGACAGGGGGAATCAGCCCCAGCATTTT
TRBJ1-2,TRBV27,TRBD1,.,CASSSTWDRGTANYGYTF,TGTGCCAGCAGTTCCACGTGGGACAGGGGGACAGCTAACTATGGCTACACCTTC
TRBJ1-2,TRBV6-1,.,few,CASSITRRRPDGYTF,TGTGCCAGCAGTATTACCCGACGGAGGCCGGATGGCTACACCTTC
TRBJ2-2,TRBV18,.,.,CASSPRLSDTGELFF,TGTGCCAGCTCACCACGGCTGTCTGACACCGGGGAGCTGTTTTTT
TRBJ2-3,TRBV7-9,.,.,CSSRPTGRGFDGTDTQYF,TGTTCCAGCAGGCCTACAGGGAGAGGGTTCGATGGGACAGATACGCAGTATTTT
TRBJ2-7,TRBV7-2,.,few,CASSLQQGYEQYF,TGTGCCAGCAGCCTCCAACAGGGCTACGAGCAGTACTTC
TRBJ1-1,TRBV2,.,.,CASMRSGGEAFF,TGTGCCAGCATGCGGTCTGGAGGGGAAGCTTTCTTT
TRBJ2-1,TRBV29-1,.,.,CSVTPGGAREQFF,TGCAGCGTGACCCCCGGGGGAGCGCGTGAGCAGTTCTTC
TRBJ1-4,TRBV27,.,.,CASSFATAGYEKLFF,TGTGCCAGCAGTTTTGCGACAGCGGGCTATGAAAAACTGTTTTTT
TRBJ1-1,TRBV7-6,.,.,CASSFGDWDTEAFF,TGTGCCAGCAGCTTCGGAGACTGGGACACTGAAGCTTTCTTT
TRBJ2-6,TRBV7-2,TRBD1,.,CASSTVGGQGISGANVLTF,TGTGCCAGCAGCACTGTTGGGGGACAGGGCATCTCTGGGGCCAACGTCCTGACTTTC
TRBJ2-1,TRBV9,.,few,CASSEADNEQFF,TGTGCCAGCAGCGAGGCGGACAATGAGCAGTTCTTC
TRBJ1-2,TRBV6-1,TRBD1,.,CASLPGQAYGYTF,TGTGCCTCCCTCCCAGGACAGGCGTATGGCTACACCTTC
TRBJ1-1,TRBV5-1,.,few,CASSLERGLNTEAFF,TGCGCCAGCAGCTTGGAAAGGGGGTTGAACACTGAAGCTTTCTTT
TRBJ1-1,TRBV6-1,.,.,CASSDGVRTEAFF,TGTGCCAGCAGTGACGGGGTGCGCACTGAAGCTTTCTTT